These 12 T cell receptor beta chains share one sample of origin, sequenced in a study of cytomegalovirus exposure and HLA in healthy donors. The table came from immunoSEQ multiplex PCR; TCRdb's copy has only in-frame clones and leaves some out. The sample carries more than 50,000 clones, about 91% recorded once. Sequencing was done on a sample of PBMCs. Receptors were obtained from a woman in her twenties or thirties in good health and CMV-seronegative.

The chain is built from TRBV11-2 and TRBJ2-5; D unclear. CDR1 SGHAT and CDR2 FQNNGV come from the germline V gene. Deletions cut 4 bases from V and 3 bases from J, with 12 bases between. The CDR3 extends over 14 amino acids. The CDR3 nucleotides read TGTGCCAGCAGCTACCTCCTAGTCGAAGAGACCCAGTACTTC. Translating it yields CASSYLLVEETQYF.

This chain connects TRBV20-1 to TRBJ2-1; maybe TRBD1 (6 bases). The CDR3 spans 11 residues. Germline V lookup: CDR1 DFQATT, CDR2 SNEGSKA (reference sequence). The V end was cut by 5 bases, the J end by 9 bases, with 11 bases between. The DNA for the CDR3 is TGCAGTGCTTTAGGGGGATCTGAGCAGTTCTTC. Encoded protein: CSALGGSEQFF.

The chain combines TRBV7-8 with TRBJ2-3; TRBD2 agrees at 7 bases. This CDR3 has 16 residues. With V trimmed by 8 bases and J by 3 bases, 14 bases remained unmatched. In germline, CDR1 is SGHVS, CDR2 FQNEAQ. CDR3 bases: TGTGCCAGCCGCCACTTGGGCAGCGGGAATACAGATACGCAGTATTTT. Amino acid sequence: CASRHLGSGNTDTQYF.

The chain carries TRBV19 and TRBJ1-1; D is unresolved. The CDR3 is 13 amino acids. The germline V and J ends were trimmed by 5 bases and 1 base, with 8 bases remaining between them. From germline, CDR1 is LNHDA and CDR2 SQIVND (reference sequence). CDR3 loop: CASSFTANTEAFF. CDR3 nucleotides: TGTGCCAGTAGTTTTACAGCGAACACTGAAGCTTTCTTT.

CDR3 DNA sequence: TGTGCCAGCAGCACATATAGCGGGAGTATCGGGGAGCTGTTTTTT. It yields the protein CASSTYSGSIGELFF. The J gene is TRBJ2-2, the V gene TRBV9; 9 bases fit TRBD2. The CDR3 is 15 amino acids. Unmatched junction bases numbered 8, after V lost 4 bases and J lost 7 bases. The germline gives CDR1 SGDLS, CDR2 YYNGEE.

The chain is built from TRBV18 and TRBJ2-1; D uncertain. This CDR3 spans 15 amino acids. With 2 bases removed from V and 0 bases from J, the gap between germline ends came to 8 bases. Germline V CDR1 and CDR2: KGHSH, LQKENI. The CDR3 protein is CASSPIESSYNEQFF. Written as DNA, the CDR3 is TGTGCCAGCTCACCAATAGAGTCCTCCTACAATGAGCAGTTCTTC.

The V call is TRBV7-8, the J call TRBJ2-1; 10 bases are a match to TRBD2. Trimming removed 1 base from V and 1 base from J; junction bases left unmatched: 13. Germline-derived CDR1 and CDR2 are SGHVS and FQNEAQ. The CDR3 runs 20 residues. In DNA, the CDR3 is TGTGCCAGCAGCTTAGGCCTAGCGGGAGCAGGGAGTTGGTCCTACAATGAGCAGTTCTTC. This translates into CASSLGLAGAGSWSYNEQFF.

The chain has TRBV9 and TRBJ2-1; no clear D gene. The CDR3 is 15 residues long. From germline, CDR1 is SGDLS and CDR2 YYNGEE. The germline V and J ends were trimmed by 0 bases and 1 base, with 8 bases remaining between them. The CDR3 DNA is TGTGCCAGCAGCGTAGGCAGTCTGTCCTACAATGAGCAGTTCTTC. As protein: CASSVGSLSYNEQFF.

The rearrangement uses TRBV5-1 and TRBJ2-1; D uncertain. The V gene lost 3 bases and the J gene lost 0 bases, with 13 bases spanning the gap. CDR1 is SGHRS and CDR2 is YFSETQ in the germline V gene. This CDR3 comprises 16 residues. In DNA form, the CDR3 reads TGCGCCAGCAGCTCCTCGACGAGGAGCTCCTACAATGAGCAGTTCTTC. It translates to CASSSSTRSSYNEQFF.

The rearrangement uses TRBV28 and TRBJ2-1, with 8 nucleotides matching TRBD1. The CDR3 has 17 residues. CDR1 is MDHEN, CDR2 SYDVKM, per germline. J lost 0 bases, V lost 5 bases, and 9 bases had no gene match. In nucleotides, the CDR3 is TGTGCCAGCAGTGACGATGGACAGGGAAGCTCCTACAATGAGCAGTTCTTC. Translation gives CASSDDGQGSSYNEQFF.

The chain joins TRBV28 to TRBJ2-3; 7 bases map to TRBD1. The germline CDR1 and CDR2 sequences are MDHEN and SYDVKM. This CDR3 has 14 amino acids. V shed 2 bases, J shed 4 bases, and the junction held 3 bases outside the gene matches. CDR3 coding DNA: TGTGCCAGCAGTTTACCTACAGGGGCAGATACGCAGTATTTT. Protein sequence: CASSLPTGADTQYF.

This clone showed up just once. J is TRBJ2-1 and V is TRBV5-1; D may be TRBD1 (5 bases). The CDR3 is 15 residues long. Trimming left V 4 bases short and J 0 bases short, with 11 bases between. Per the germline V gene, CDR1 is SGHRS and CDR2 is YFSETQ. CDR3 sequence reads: CASSLQGRSYNEQFF. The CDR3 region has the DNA TGCGCCAGCAGCCTCCAGGGTCGCTCCTACAATGAGCAGTTCTTC.